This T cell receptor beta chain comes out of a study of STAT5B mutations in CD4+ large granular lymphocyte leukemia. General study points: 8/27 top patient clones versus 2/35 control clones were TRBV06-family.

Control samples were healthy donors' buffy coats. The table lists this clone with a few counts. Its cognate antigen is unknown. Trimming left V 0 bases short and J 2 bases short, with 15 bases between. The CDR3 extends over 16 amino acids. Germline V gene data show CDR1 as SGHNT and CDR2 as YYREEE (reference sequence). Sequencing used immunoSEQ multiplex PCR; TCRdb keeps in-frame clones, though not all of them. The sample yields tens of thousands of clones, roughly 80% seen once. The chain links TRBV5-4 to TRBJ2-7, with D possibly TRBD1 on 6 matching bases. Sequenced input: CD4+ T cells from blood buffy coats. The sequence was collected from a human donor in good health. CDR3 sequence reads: CASSLVGRDTTYEQYF. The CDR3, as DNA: TGTGCCAGCAGCTTGGTAGGTCGGGACACCACCTACGAGCAGTACTTC. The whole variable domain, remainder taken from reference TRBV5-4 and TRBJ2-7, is ETGVTQSPTHLIKTRGQQVTLRCSSQSGHNTVSWYQQALGQGPQFIFQYYREEENGRGNFPPRFSGLQFPNYSSELNVNALELDDSALYLCASSLVGRDTTYEQYFGPGTRLTVT.